Listed here are 20 T cell receptor beta chains from one sample, sequenced in a study of monozygotic twins with inflammatory bowel disease. Following a re-call of the 5' RACE reads, TCRdb has one entry per CDR3 protein and lacks DNA. The ten top clones account for less than 2.5%, within a sample of 440,000 or so distinct CDR3 sequences. The sample comprised blood. The receptors stem from a human donor with ulcerative colitis or Crohn's disease, or a healthy co-twin of an affected twin (not recorded which).

The chain combines TRBV12-3 or TRBV12-4 with TRBJ1-4; TCRdb's assignment of TRBD1 cannot be checked, as there is no DNA. The CDR3 totals 15 residues. The CDR3 reads CASSRTLGGSEKLFF.

The V call is TRBV5-4, the J call TRBJ1-2. CDR1 and CDR2 from the germline V gene are SGHNT and YYREEE (reference sequence). CDR3 size: 15 residues. CDR3 protein: CASTFRAGRNYGYTF.

The genes are TRBV5-1 and TRBJ2-1. This CDR3 comprises 14 residues. Germline lookup yields CDR1 SGHRS and CDR2 YFSETQ. The CDR3 region is CASSLELSGGEQFF.

This chain's CDR3 is CASSLDPQGPYNEQFF. This chain uses TRBV5-1 with TRBJ2-1; TCRdb's assignment of TRBD2 cannot be checked, as there is no DNA. This CDR3 has 16 residues. Germline CDR1 reads SGHRS; CDR2 reads YFSETQ. The variable domain in full, with the rest retrieved from reference TRBV5-1 and TRBJ2-1, is KAGVTQTPRYLIKTRGQQVTLSCSPISGHRSVSWYQQTPGQGLQFLFEYFSETQRNKGNFPGRFSGRQFSNSRSEMNVSTLELGDSALYLCASSLDPQGPYNEQFFGPGTRLTVL.

J is TRBJ1-1 and V is TRBV20-1. CDR1 and CDR2 (germline): DFQATT, SNEGSKA (reference sequence). The CDR3 has 14 residues. The CDR3 here is CSARQNLRNTEAFF.

This chain joins TRBV5-1 and TRBJ2-7; the TCRdb call, TRBD1, lacks DNA for checking. The germline gives CDR1 SGHRS, CDR2 YFSETQ. This CDR3 spans 14 amino acids. The CDR3 spells CASSFGTGHYEQYF.

V gene TRBV7-3 combines with J gene TRBJ2-1; TCRdb calls TRBD2, which cannot be checked without DNA. CDR3 size: 14 residues. From germline, CDR1 is SGHTA and CDR2 FQGTGA. The CDR3 region is CASSLIPDSHEQFF.

J is TRBJ1-2 and V is TRBV10-2; there is no DNA to check the TCRdb D call of TRBD1. The CDR3 spans 15 residues. CDR1 is WSHSY, CDR2 SAAADI, per germline. CDR3 sequence: CASSRGDDFNYGYTF.

This sequence joins TRBV7-2 and TRBJ1-2; TCRdb names TRBD1, which stays unverified in the absence of DNA. Germline CDR1 SGHTA, CDR2 FQGNSA. This CDR3 contains 12 residues. This CDR3 reads CASSTDSYGYTF.

V usage is TRBV9 and J usage is TRBJ2-2; TCRdb's D call, TRBD2, is unchecked because there is no DNA. CDR1 SGDLS and CDR2 YYNGEE come from the germline V gene. The CDR3 consists of 15 residues. The CDR3 loop is CASSVAASGTGELFF.

V usage is TRBV7-2 and J usage is TRBJ1-2. Germline V gene lookup returns CDR1 SGHTA and CDR2 FQGNSA. The CDR3 spans 15 residues. CDR3 protein: CASSLARVYNYGYTF.

The chain has TRBV25-1 and TRBJ2-7; TCRdb lists TRBD1, though no DNA is available to test this call. From germline, CDR1 is MGHDK and CDR2 SYGVNS. This CDR3 has 16 amino acids. CDR3: CASSLREGQGNYEQYF.

The V call is TRBV6-5, the J call TRBJ1-2. The CDR3 is 12 amino acids. The germline CDR1 and CDR2 sequences are MNHEY and SVGAGI. This CDR3 is CASSYKGYGYTF.

The V and J genes are TRBV11-2 and TRBJ2-1; TCRdb reports TRBD1, a call that lacks DNA to check it against. The CDR3 has 15 amino acids. The V gene's germline CDR1 is SGHAT and CDR2 FQNNGV. The CDR3 loop is CASSSPGQGYNEQFF.

The V call is TRBV5-1, the J call TRBJ2-1; the TRBD2 assignment by TCRdb is unverifiable without DNA. Germline V gene data show CDR1 as SGHRS and CDR2 as YFSETQ. The CDR3 is made up of 13 amino acids. CDR3: CASSSGLANEQFF.

The chain uses TRBV29-1 and TRBJ2-7; without DNA, the TCRdb call of TRBD1 cannot be checked. The CDR3 has 17 residues. Germline V gene data show CDR1 as SQVTM and CDR2 as ANQGSEA. The CDR3 region is CSVEMSSGRDTSYEQYF.

This chain links TRBV4-3 with TRBJ2-1; checking the TCRdb D call of TRBD1 is not possible without DNA. This CDR3 spans 17 amino acids. Germline loops: CDR1 LGHNA, CDR2 YSLEER. CDR3: CASSQEREQGAYNEQFF.

The rearrangement uses TRBV27 and TRBJ1-5; with no DNA, the TCRdb D assignment of TRBD1 cannot be verified. The V gene's germline CDR1 is MNHEY and CDR2 SMNVEV (reference sequence). The CDR3 consists of 15 residues. CDR3: CASSLSSRGEQPQHF.

This chain joins TRBV13 and TRBJ2-3; TCRdb proposes TRBD1, but this gene call is untestable without DNA. This CDR3 has 14 residues. The germline CDR1 and CDR2 sequences are PRHDT and FYEKMQ (reference sequence). The CDR3 reads CASSAYRQGDTQYF.

The chain combines TRBV7-9 with TRBJ2-7; no DNA is available, so the TRBD1 call from TCRdb remains unchecked. The CDR3 consists of 14 residues. Germline loops: CDR1 SEHNR, CDR2 FQNEAQ (reference sequence). The CDR3 loop reads CASSFPPQGVEQYF.